This T cell receptor (beta chain) was identified during a study of PD-L1 blockade in urothelial cancer. The protocol was immunoSEQ multiplex PCR, while the TCRdb copy is restricted to in-frame clones and leaves out a portion. The repertoire has roughly 36,000 clones, 85% to 90% of them found once; the top ten carry 1.5% to 2.5%. Germline V gene data show CDR1 as LNHDA and CDR2 as SQIVND (reference sequence). V dropped 9 bases and J dropped 4; count of bases not matched to a gene: 6. The CDR3 is 13 amino acids. Patients had locally advanced or metastatic urothelial carcinoma. This receptor was identified in a man aged 60 to 69 with urothelial cancer. This material consisted of PBMCs, taken around atezolizumab (anti-PD-L1) treatment. The V call is TRBV19, the J call TRBJ2-3, with 8 bases identical to TRBD2. This CDR3 reads CASGPGGPDTQYF. The CDR3 coding sequence is TGTGCCAGCGGTCCGGGAGGGCCAGATACGCAGTATTTT.